These 29 T cell receptor beta chains share one sample of origin, sequenced in a study of immune characterization of retroperitoneal liposarcoma. TCRdb used MiXCR to reprocess the PCR reads, holding one entry per CDR3 protein. The sample yields about 19,000 distinct CDR3 sequences, 37% seen once. The sample consisted of blood. The source is a male donor with retroperitoneal liposarcoma.

This clonotype showed up just a few times. The chain carries TRBV12-3 or TRBV12-4 and TRBJ2-1, with D possibly matching TRBD2 (5 bases). The CDR3 length is 16 residues. V was shortened by 6 bases and J by 10 bases, with 25 bases between the two germline ends. CDR3 nucleotide sequence: TGTGCCAGCAGCCCCGATTCGCCGGTCGGGGTTTACGAGCAGTTCTTC. Translating gives CASSPDSPVGVYEQFF.

On this clonotype itself: In this CDR3 the conserved last residue, phenylalanine or tryptophan, is missing, so a read error is likely. It is unclear where the CDR3 begins or ends on the DNA, so no DNA is shown, and the CDR3 is as TCRdb lists it. The chain links TRBV27 to TRBJ2-6; the table calls TRBD1, which could not be checked here. The CDR3 comprises 18 residues, both ends counted. Germline CDR1 is MNHEY and CDR2 is SMNVEV (reference sequence). CDR3 sequence: CASSLSDIGRGNEQFFGP.

At least ten counts were recorded for this clonotype. V is TRBV28 and J is TRBJ2-1; D possibly uses TRBD1 or TRBD2 (5 bases each). Deletions cut 6 bases from V and 9 bases from J, with 12 bases between. Germline V gene sequence: CDR1 MDHEN, CDR2 SYDVKM. This CDR3 contains 12 residues. The CDR3 nucleotides read TGTGCCAGCAGGGGGACCGCGGGTGAGCAGTTCTTC. Its translation is CASRGTAGEQFF. The full variable domain, in which reference TRBV28 and TRBJ2-1 provide the parts outside the CDR3, is DVKVTQSSRYLVKRTGEKVFLECVQDMDHENMFWYRQDPGLGLRLIYFSYDVKMKEKGDIPEGYSVSREKKERFSLILESASTNQTSMYLCASRGTAGEQFFGPGTRLTVL.

The sample holds a few counts of this clonotype. V and J are TRBV6-1 and TRBJ2-2, with 8 bases aligning to TRBD2. CDR1 MNHNS and CDR2 SASEGT come from the germline V gene. The CDR3 runs to 14 residues. V dropped 5 bases and J dropped 2; count of bases not matched to a gene: 1. CDR3 DNA: TGTGCCAGCAGTTTAGCGGGAAACACCGGGGAGCTGTTTTTT. The encoded protein is CASSLAGNTGELFF.

V is TRBV7-2 and J is TRBJ2-5; possibly TRBD2 for D (6 bases). Trimming left V 4 bases short and J 11 bases short, with 23 bases between. Looked up from germline, CDR1 is SGHTA and CDR2 is FQGNSA. This CDR3 is built from 15 residues. The CDR3 loop is CASSWDWRTNNEQYF. CDR3 nucleotide sequence: TGTGCCAGCAGCTGGGACTGGAGAACTAACAATGAGCAGTACTTC.

This clonotype turned up a few times. The chain combines TRBV27 with TRBJ1-4; possible D gene TRBD1, 5 bases. V shed 4 bases and J shed 1 base, with 10 bases lying between them. Germline assignment: CDR1 MNHEY and CDR2 SMNVEV (reference sequence). There are 15 residues in the CDR3. In DNA, the CDR3 is TGTGCCAGCAGTTCGAAACAGGAAACTAATGAAAAACTGTTTTTT. Protein product: CASSSKQETNEKLFF.

Judged by abundance, this clonotype is medium-sized. The V call is TRBV10-3, the J call TRBJ2-2, with 8 bases aligning to TRBD2. The CDR3 spans 14 residues. Germline values: CDR1 ENHRY, CDR2 SYGVKD. With V trimmed by 3 bases and J by 6 bases, 3 bases remained unmatched. The CDR3 here is CAISDVGGAGELFF. The DNA for the CDR3 is TGTGCCATCAGTGATGTCGGGGGGGCCGGGGAGCTGTTTTTT.

V gene TRBV19 combines with J gene TRBJ2-1; D uncertain. The ends were cut back, 3 bases at V and 0 bases at J, with 9 bases in the middle. The CDR3 extends over 15 amino acids. Germline loops: CDR1 LNHDA, CDR2 SQIVND (reference sequence). The DNA of the CDR3 is TGTGCCAGTAGTATGTCGGGTGACTCCTACAATGAGCAGTTCTTC. Residues: CASSMSGDSYNEQFF.

The rearrangement links TRBV27 to TRBJ2-4, with unresolved D. The germline V gene encodes CDR1 MNHEY and CDR2 SMNVEV (reference sequence). V was clipped by 9 bases and J by 0 bases, with 18 bases between them. CDR3 length: 16 amino acids. CDR3: CASKVVGILAKNIQYF. The CDR3 nucleotides are TGTGCCAGTAAAGTCGTAGGGATCCTAGCCAAAAACATTCAGTACTTC.

The J gene is TRBJ2-1, the V gene TRBV6-6; 8 bases agree with TRBD2. This CDR3 region has 17 residues. Trimming cost V 6 bases and J 12 bases; bases outside gene matches: 22. The germline V gene has CDR1 MNHNY and CDR2 SVGAGI (reference sequence). CDR3 in amino acids: CASRRWASGFSTDTQFF. The CDR3 nucleotides are TGTGCCAGCAGGCGATGGGCTAGCGGGTTTAGCACAGATACGCAGTTCTTC.

V gene TRBV6-1 combines with J gene TRBJ2-7; 8 bases line up with TRBD2. The DNA end is a closer match to TRBJ2-5, so the J assignment may be wrong. Germline CDR1 is MNHNS and CDR2 is SASEGT. The CDR3 is 15 residues long. The CDR3, as DNA: TGTGCCAGCAGCCATAACCGGGGGGGGGGGGAGACCCAGTACTTC. Translated: CASSHNRGGGETQYF.

The table lists this clonotype with a few counts. The chain has TRBV6-1 and TRBJ1-6; TRBD1 agrees at 10 bases. Germline CDR1 MNHNS, CDR2 SASEGT. V was clipped by 5 bases and J by 9 bases; unmatched bases: 10. The CDR3 is 16 residues long. The CDR3 spells CASSLVGQGVSSPLHF. DNA of the CDR3: TGTGCCAGCAGTCTTGTCGGACAGGGGGTGAGTTCACCCCTCCACTTT.

The sample holds one count of this clonotype. This chain links TRBV6-5 with TRBJ1-5; 8 nucleotides match TRBD1. Germline CDR1 is MNHEY and CDR2 is SVGAGI. The CDR3 contains 15 residues. The trim removed 2 bases at V and 3 bases at J, leaving 3 bases unmatched. The DNA for the CDR3 is TGTGCCAGCAGTTACACAGGGGGAAACAATCAGCCCCAGCATTTT. Translating it yields CASSYTGGNNQPQHF.

DNA for the CDR3: TGTGCCAGCAGTGAAGGACCGAGCTCTGGAAACACCATATATTTT. As protein: CASSEGPSSGNTIYF. The chain joins TRBV6-1 to TRBJ1-3; no clear D gene. Germline CDR1 MNHNS, CDR2 SASEGT. Trimming cost V 1 base and J 0 bases, with 7 bases left between them. The CDR3 sequence is 15 residues long.

This clonotype was seen at least ten times. The chain is built from TRBV27 and TRBJ2-1; 12 nucleotides align to TRBD2. Germline V gene lookup returns CDR1 MNHEY and CDR2 SMNVEV (reference sequence). The CDR3 spans 14 residues. V was clipped by 6 bases and J by 10 bases; unmatched bases: 7. The CDR3 sequence: CASSLTSGSYEQFF. CDR3 coding DNA: TGTGCCAGCAGCCTGACTAGCGGGAGTTACGAGCAGTTCTTC.

This clonotype showed up just once. It may be a read error: a sequence one base away is much more abundant. As the CDR3 is not closed by the conserved phenylalanine or tryptophan, this likely results from a read error. This chain connects TRBV6-6 to TRBJ2-1, with a tentative D call TRBD1 (6 bases). Germline V gene data show CDR1 as MNHNY and CDR2 as SVGAGI (reference sequence). V was cut by 6 bases and J by 10 bases, with 22 bases left in between. This CDR3 has 15 residues. The DNA of the CDR3 is TGTGCCAGCAGATTCACAGGGCAATATCGCTACGAGCAGTTCTCC. Protein sequence: CASRFTGQYRYEQFS.

The chain carries TRBV6-1 and TRBJ1-2, with 8 bases that match TRBD1. J gave up 4 bases and V 6 bases, and 10 bases lay outside the gene matches. Germline CDR1 MNHNS, CDR2 SASEGT. The CDR3 runs 15 residues. CDR3 in amino acids: CASRAQGAAAYGYTF. CDR3 DNA: TGTGCCAGCAGGGCCCAGGGGGCTGCGGCCTATGGCTACACCTTC.

This clonotype was detected a few times. This chain uses TRBV6-1 with TRBJ2-1; tentative D call: TRBD2 (5 bases). The end of the DNA is better explained by TRBJ2-7, so the J call may be wrong. This CDR3 comprises 13 residues. In germline, CDR1 is MNHNS, CDR2 SASEGT. CDR3 region: CASSYTRGYEQYF. The CDR3 bases are TGTGCCAGCAGTTACACCCGAGGGTACGAGCAGTACTTC.

This clonotype has at least ten counts. This chain uses TRBV12-3 or TRBV12-4 with TRBJ1-5; no clear D gene. The CDR3 extends over 14 amino acids. Trimming removed 3 bases at V and 0 bases at J, with 6 bases between. In DNA, the CDR3 is TGTGCCAGCAGTTTCCAGGATAGCAATCAGCCCCAGCATTTT. Its protein product is CASSFQDSNQPQHF.

Of note for this clonotype: A much larger clone lies a single base off, so this may be a read error. This chain connects TRBV11-3 to TRBJ2-1; 10 nucleotides line up with TRBD1. With 5 bases clipped from V and 8 bases from J, the junction kept 9 bases outside the gene matches. Germline V gives CDR1 SGHNT, CDR2 YENEEA. This CDR3 is 15 amino acids long. The CDR3 reads CASSPPGQGTDEQFF. For the CDR3, the DNA is TGTGCCAGCAGCCCTCCGGGACAGGGGACCGATGAGCAGTTCTTC.

This clonotype was seen ten or more times. The CDR3 nucleotides are TGTGCCAGCAGCCGCGGGACAGGGAGCACAGATACGCAGTATTTT. Translation: CASSRGTGSTDTQYF. The V call is TRBV12-3 or TRBV12-4, the J call TRBJ2-3; 9 nucleotides line up with TRBD1. This CDR3 has 15 amino acids. After removal of 6 bases from V and 0 bases from J, the junction contained 4 bases not matched to a gene.

This chain uses TRBV7-4 with TRBJ2-1; TRBD1 agrees at 7 bases. The CDR3 totals 13 residues. The J segment lost 0 bases and the V segment lost 10 bases, leaving 3 bases of the junction unmatched. Germline CDR1 is SGHVT and CDR2 is SQSDAQ. This CDR3 reads CATWDSSYNEQFF. CDR3 bases: TGTGCCACGTGGGACAGCTCCTACAATGAGCAGTTCTTC.

In its sample, this clonotype is medium-sized. The chain couples TRBV7-2 to TRBJ2-1; 10 bases agree with TRBD2. V shed 0 bases, J shed 7 bases, and the junction held 9 bases outside the gene matches. This CDR3 region has 17 residues. Germline values: CDR1 SGHTA, CDR2 FQGNSA. Here the CDR3 reads CASSLAPTSGKGNEQFF. For the CDR3, the DNA is TGTGCCAGCAGCTTAGCCCCAACTAGCGGGAAAGGGAATGAGCAGTTCTTC.

This clonotype was seen repeatedly, ten times or more. The chain carries TRBV27 and TRBJ2-4; 12 bases are shared with TRBD2. Gene TRBJ2-7 matches the end of the DNA better, so the J call may be wrong. CDR3 length equals 19 residues. Germline loops: CDR1 MNHEY, CDR2 SMNVEV (reference sequence). This chain's CDR3 is CASSLSGTSGYFSSYEQYF. The CDR3, as DNA: TGTGCCAGCAGTTTATCCGGGACTAGCGGGTACTTTAGCTCCTACGAGCAGTACTTC.

This clonotype was counted many times. The chain is built from TRBV6-5 and TRBJ2-5; 12 bases map to TRBD2. The CDR3 is 18 amino acids. In germline, CDR1 is MNHEY, CDR2 SVGAGI. V trimming: 0 bases; J trimming: 5 bases; junction bases outside the gene matches: 10. The CDR3: CASSYSWLAGGRRETQYF. For the CDR3, the DNA is TGTGCCAGCAGTTACTCATGGCTAGCGGGAGGGAGGCGGGAGACCCAGTACTTC.

This clonotype rates as medium-sized. The chain links TRBV12-3 or TRBV12-4 to TRBJ2-1; TRBD2 agrees at 7 bases. V was pared by 5 bases and J by 10 bases, with 5 bases of the junction left unmatched. The CDR3 spans 12 residues. In nucleotides, the CDR3 is TGTGCCAGCAGTCCCCGGGGGGACGAGCAGTTCTTC. This translates into CASSPRGDEQFF.

By sample fraction, this clonotype is medium-sized. The rearrangement joins TRBV6-1 to TRBJ2-7, with D unclear. V was cut by 5 bases and J by 3 bases, with 11 bases left in between. Germline assignment: CDR1 MNHNS and CDR2 SASEGT. The CDR3 consists of 13 residues. Written as DNA, the CDR3 is TGTGCCAGCAGTTCCCGGGCTGGCTACGAGCAGTACTTC. This gives the protein CASSSRAGYEQYF.

This clonotype was picked up many times. This chain joins TRBV6-1 and TRBJ2-7, with D perhaps matching TRBD1 (5 bases). Deletions cut 5 bases from V and 0 bases from J, with 20 bases between. The germline gives CDR1 MNHNS, CDR2 SASEGT. CDR3 size: 17 residues. Here the CDR3 reads CASSWSDTSARSYEQYF. The CDR3 DNA is TGTGCCAGCAGTTGGTCGGACACTTCGGCCCGCTCCTACGAGCAGTACTTC.

This clonotype was detected many times. The gene calls are TRBV12-3 or TRBV12-4 and TRBJ1-1, with a weak D call TRBD1 (5 bases). There are 14 residues in the CDR3. Trimming shortened V by 3 bases and J by 4 bases, and 12 bases separated the two germline ends. Here the CDR3 DNA reads TGTGCCAGCAGTTTCTGGGGGGAGGGCACTGAAGCTTTCTTT. Translated, it gives CASSFWGEGTEAFF.